This passage covers 14 T cell receptor beta chains from one sample sequenced in a study of shared clonotypes between healthy human individuals. Generated by immunoSEQ multiplex PCR, the TCRdb table keeps only in-frame clones and is missing some. This sample has nearly 1,000,000 clones, with 60% to 85% found just once. The sequenced material came from memory CD4+ T cells sorted from blood. Subset of the sample: CD45RA-negative fraction. The origin of the receptors is a man between 18 and 29 years old in good health.

V usage is TRBV5-1 and J usage is TRBJ1-4; D might be TRBD1 (6 bases). CDR3 size: 14 residues. CDR1 and CDR2 from the germline V gene are SGHRS and YFSETQ. Trimming shortened V by 6 bases and J by 2 bases, and 11 bases separated the two germline ends. CDR3 sequence: CASNQGSTNEKLFF. Written as DNA, the CDR3 is TGCGCCAGCAACCAGGGGTCCACTAATGAAAAACTGTTTTTT.

A few counts support this clone. The chain has TRBV15 and TRBJ2-7; TRBD2 aligns across 13 bases. There are 13 residues in the CDR3. Trimming cost V 9 bases and J 6 bases; bases outside gene matches: 5. CDR1 is LNHNV, CDR2 YYDKDF, per germline (reference sequence). The CDR3: CATRTSGGSEQYF. CDR3 DNA: TGTGCCACGAGGACTAGCGGGGGTAGCGAGCAGTACTTC.

V is TRBV6-1 and J is TRBJ1-2, with 7 bases aligning to TRBD1. The J segment lost 1 base and the V segment lost 4 bases, leaving 12 bases of the junction unmatched. Germline values: CDR1 MNHNS, CDR2 SASEGT. This CDR3 comprises 17 residues. CDR3 sequence (DNA): TGTGCCAGCAGTGTCAGACAGGGAGGGGGGCTTAACTATGGCTACACCTTC. Residues: CASSVRQGGGLNYGYTF.

This chain uses TRBV12-5 with TRBJ1-1; D uncertain. The CDR3 consists of 10 residues. Deletions cut 3 bases from V and 11 bases from J, with 7 bases between. CDR1 is LGHNT, CDR2 FRNRAP, per germline. The chain's CDR3 is CASGLVGAFF. CDR3 DNA: TGTGCTAGTGGTTTAGTAGGGGCTTTCTTT.

The chain has TRBV18 and TRBJ1-1; D not certain. There are 13 residues in the CDR3. V lost 5 bases, J lost 0 bases, and 7 bases lay in between. The germline gives CDR1 KGHSH, CDR2 LQKENI. CDR3 sequence: CASSFQVNTEAFF. CDR3 in DNA: TGTGCCAGCTCATTCCAGGTGAACACTGAAGCTTTCTTT.

This clone was counted once. The chain joins TRBV7-9 to TRBJ2-7; possible D gene TRBD1, 5 bases. The germline V gene encodes CDR1 SEHNR and CDR2 FQNEAQ (reference sequence). The CDR3 runs 14 residues. V gave up 5 bases and J gave up 5 bases, with 16 bases separating them. The CDR3 DNA reads TGTGCCAGCAGCCCTCAGGGCAGGGCCCACGAGCAGTACTTC. Translated, it gives CASSPQGRAHEQYF.

The chain carries TRBV5-1 and TRBJ1-2, with 8 nucleotides matching TRBD1. Germline CDR1 reads SGHRS; CDR2 reads YFSETQ. CDR3 length equals 15 residues. V trimming: 4 bases; J trimming: 3 bases; junction bases outside the gene matches: 8. CDR3 sequence (DNA): TGCGCCAGCAGCGCCAGGACAGGGAAAGACTATGGCTACACCTTC. Protein sequence: CASSARTGKDYGYTF.

The chain joins TRBV6-6 to TRBJ1-2; D uncertain. Germline CDR1 reads MNHNY; CDR2 reads SVGAGI (reference sequence). The V gene lost 0 bases and the J gene lost 8 bases, with 10 bases spanning the gap. The length of the CDR3 is 13 residues. The CDR3 coding sequence is TGTGCCAGCAGTTACTCGATAGCATCGGGCTACACCTTC. Protein sequence: CASSYSIASGYTF.

This clone was counted a single time. Other DNA sequences within the sample encode an identical CDR3. This chain joins TRBV5-1 and TRBJ2-2; 8 positions agree with TRBD2. Germline V gene data show CDR1 as SGHRS and CDR2 as YFSETQ. With 2 bases clipped from V and 0 bases from J, the junction kept 0 bases outside the gene matches. This CDR3 is 15 amino acids long. CDR3 residues: CASSLAGANTGELFF. As DNA, the CDR3 is TGCGCCAGCAGCTTAGCGGGGGCGAACACCGGGGAGCTGTTTTTT.

The V call is TRBV7-3, the J call TRBJ1-5, with 7 bases that match TRBD1. The CDR3 sequence is 14 residues long. The V and J ends lost 5 bases and 6 bases, in that order; junction bases with no gene match: 7. The germline V gene has CDR1 SGHTA and CDR2 FQGTGA. The CDR3 nucleotides read TGTGCCAGCAGCCAAACAGGGGTCGGTCAGCCCCAGCATTTT. Translated, it gives CASSQTGVGQPQHF.

The genes are TRBV18 and TRBJ1-1; 10 nucleotides line up with TRBD1. This CDR3 is 16 amino acids long. V shed 4 bases, J shed 1 base, and the junction held 6 bases outside the gene matches. The germline CDR1 and CDR2 sequences are KGHSH and LQKENI. The CDR3 reads CASSQLTGGTNTEAFF. In DNA form, the CDR3 reads TGTGCCAGCTCACAGCTGACAGGGGGCACGAACACTGAAGCTTTCTTT.

V is TRBV28 and J is TRBJ2-1; 9 bases map to TRBD2. The CDR3 covers 18 residues. After removal of 4 bases from V and 0 bases from J, the junction contained 10 bases not matched to a gene. Germline V CDR1 and CDR2: MDHEN, SYDVKM. DNA of the CDR3: TGTGCCAGCAGTTCCCCCGATGGAGCGGGGGGCTCCTACAATGAGCAGTTCTTC. This codes for CASSSPDGAGGSYNEQFF. Complete variable domain (other parts from reference TRBV28 and TRBJ2-1): DVKVTQSSRYLVKRTGEKVFLECVQDMDHENMFWYRQDPGLGLRLIYFSYDVKMKEKGDIPEGYSVSREKKERFSLILESASTNQTSMYLCASSSPDGAGGSYNEQFFGPGTRLTVL.

As concerns this clone: Other DNA sequences in this specimen translate into the identical CDR3. The gene calls are TRBV5-1 and TRBJ1-1; D not resolved. Between the trimmed V and J ends, which lost 0 bases and 1 base, there was a span of 10 bases. The CDR3 has 15 residues. The germline V gene has CDR1 SGHRS and CDR2 YFSETQ. CDR3 protein: CASSLAAATNTEAFF. The CDR3, as DNA: TGCGCCAGCAGCTTGGCGGCGGCGACGAACACTGAAGCTTTCTTT. Together with reference TRBV5-1 and TRBJ1-1, the CDR3 gives the full variable domain: KAGVTQTPRYLIKTRGQQVTLSCSPISGHRSVSWYQQTPGQGLQFLFEYFSETQRNKGNFPGRFSGRQFSNSRSEMNVSTLELGDSALYLCASSLAAATNTEAFFGQGTRLTVV.

The genes are TRBV5-1 and TRBJ2-7; TRBD2 aligns across 12 bases. Germline trimming cut 4 bases from V and 2 bases from J; bases unmatched to any gene: 4. Germline V CDR1 and CDR2: SGHRS, YFSETQ. There are 15 residues in the CDR3. In DNA, the CDR3 is TGCGCCAGCAGCCTCCTAGCGGGAGGGCCCTACGAGCAGTACTTC. The encoded protein is CASSLLAGGPYEQYF. The full variable domain, rest sourced from reference TRBV5-1 and TRBJ2-7, is KAGVTQTPRYLIKTRGQQVTLSCSPISGHRSVSWYQQTPGQGLQFLFEYFSETQRNKGNFPGRFSGRQFSNSRSEMNVSTLELGDSALYLCASSLLAGGPYEQYFGPGTRLTVT.